A selection of T cell receptor beta chains follows, all from one sample in a study of blood T cell repertoires in COVID-19. TCRdb's copy holds only in-frame clones and misses some; the assay was immunoSEQ multiplex PCR. Of 200,000 or so clones detected, approximately 90% appear once; the ten largest clones hold over 3%. The specimen was PBMCs or T cells enriched from blood (not recorded which). These receptors were collected from a woman between 40 and 55 years old with acute COVID-19. Each CDR3 is given with its conserved first and last residue. D genes are given only for firm matches. Expanded clones get a size class; other rows say once, few or many, or leave the size out.

D gene	J gene	clone size	V gene	CDR3 DNA	CDR3 protein
TRBD1	TRBJ1-2	.	TRBV25-1	TGTGCCAGCCGCGAAGGACAGGGCCGGGAGGGCTACACCTTC	CASREGQGREGYTF
.	TRBJ1-3	.	TRBV2	TGTGCCAGCAGTGCGGGTCCACGCTCTGGAAACACCATATATTTT	CASSAGPRSGNTIYF
TRBD2	TRBJ2-1	.	TRBV3-1/TRBV3-2	TGTGCCAGCAGCCAAAAATCGGCGGGGGTATCCTACAATGAGCAGTTCTTC	CASSQKSAGVSYNEQFF
TRBD2	TRBJ2-2	few	TRBV7-2	TGTGCCAGCAGCTTCAGCGCACTAGCGGGGAACACCGGGGAGCTGTTTTTT	CASSFSALAGNTGELFF
TRBD1	TRBJ1-3	.	TRBV11-1	TGTGCCAGCAGCTTCTGGACAGGCGCTTCTGGAAACACCATATATTTT	CASSFWTGASGNTIYF
.	TRBJ2-7	.	TRBV4-1	TGCGCCAGCAGCCACGACAGGACCTACGAGCAGTACTTC	CASSHDRTYEQYF
.	TRBJ1-1	.	TRBV7-9	TGTGCCAGCAGCTTAGGCCGGGGGGGAAGGTCTGAAGCTTTCTTT	CASSLGRGGRSEAFF
TRBD1	TRBJ1-2	.	TRBV5-6	TGTGCCAGCAGCTTGGGACAGGGGGCGGTCGGCTATGGCTACACCTTC	CASSLGQGAVGYGYTF
.	TRBJ1-6	.	TRBV7-9	TGTGCCAGCACCCAGAATTCACCCCTCCACTTT	CASTQNSPLHF
.	TRBJ1-4	.	TRBV18	TGTGCCAGCTCACCCGGGACTCTTGCTGAAAAACTGTTTTTT	CASSPGTLAEKLFF
.	TRBJ1-1	.	TRBV5-1	TGCGCCAGCAGCTTGGCCATCGCAGGCCCCAGCCCTGAAGCTTTCTTT	CASSLAIAGPSPEAFF
TRBD1	TRBJ1-3	.	TRBV30	TGTGCCTGGACACAGGGGACTGGAAACACCATATATTTT	CAWTQGTGNTIYF
TRBD1	TRBJ1-2	.	TRBV3-1/TRBV3-2	TGTGCCAGCAGCCTTAGGACAGGTCTTTATGGCTACACCTTC	CASSLRTGLYGYTF
.	TRBJ1-3	.	TRBV2	TGTGCCAGCAGTGAACAGGTAGTCGGAAACACCATATATTTT	CASSEQVVGNTIYF
.	TRBJ2-1	.	TRBV11-3	TGTGCCAGCAGCTTAGATGGAGTTGGACAGCGAATAGGTGAGCAGTTCTTC	CASSLDGVGQRIGEQFF
.	TRBJ1-4	.	TRBV5-5	TGTGCCAGCAGCTTGTATCGCCAGGGCGGTGAAAAACTGTTTTTT	CASSLYRQGGEKLFF
TRBD1	TRBJ1-4	.	TRBV2	TGTGCCAGCAGAGACTACAGGGGAGCTAATGAAAAACTGTTTTTT	CASRDYRGANEKLFF
TRBD2	TRBJ2-1	.	TRBV7-9	TGTGCCAGCAGCTTAGTCAATAGCGGGGGCGAGCAGTTCTTC	CASSLVNSGGEQFF
.	TRBJ1-2	.	TRBV7-8	TGTGCCAGCAGCTTATCTCAGCAGGACTATGGCTACACCTTC	CASSLSQQDYGYTF
.	TRBJ2-2	.	TRBV18	TGTGCCAGCTCACCACTTAAAACCGGGGAGCTGTTTTTT	CASSPLKTGELFF
TRBD1	TRBJ1-2	.	TRBV19	TGTGCCAGTAGTATTGTGGACAGGGGGGTCTATGGCTACACCTTC	CASSIVDRGVYGYTF
.	TRBJ2-7	.	TRBV11-1	TGTGCCAGCAGCTTATTTGTCAGAACCGAGCAGTACTTC	CASSLFVRTEQYF
.	TRBJ1-3	.	TRBV6-5	TGTGCCAGCAAGGCACAGTACTCTGGAAACACCATATATTTT	CASKAQYSGNTIYF
.	TRBJ1-2	.	TRBV6-5	TGTGCCAGCAGTTCCAGGACAACTAACTATGGCTACACCTTC	CASSSRTTNYGYTF
TRBD1	TRBJ1-5	few	TRBV24-1	TGTGCCACCAGTACAGGGGTAGGGCAGCCCCAGCATTTT	CATSTGVGQPQHF
TRBD1	TRBJ2-2	.	TRBV5-1	TGCGCCAGCAGCTTGTGGACAGGGGGCCGGGAGCTGTTTTTT	CASSLWTGGRELFF
.	TRBJ1-1	once	TRBV7-3	TGTGCCAGCAGCAGCGGCCTGAACACTGAAGCTTTCTTT	CASSSGLNTEAFF
TRBD1	TRBJ1-6	.	TRBV30	TGTGCCTGGAGACAGGGGGATGCACCCCTCCACTTT	CAWRQGDAPLHF
TRBD1	TRBJ1-1	.	TRBV5-8	TGTGCCAGCAGCCCCCTAAGGACAGGCCCTAACACTGAAGCTTTCTTT	CASSPLRTGPNTEAFF
TRBD1	TRBJ1-2	.	TRBV5-4	TGTGCCAGCAGCTGGGGGACAGGGGGCTCTAACTATGGCTACACCTTC	CASSWGTGGSNYGYTF
.	TRBJ1-1	.	TRBV29-1	TGCAGCGTTGTTCAGGGGACGAACACTGAAGCTTTCTTT	CSVVQGTNTEAFF
TRBD1	TRBJ1-6	.	TRBV11-3	TGTGCCAGCAGCGAAGGACAGGGGTATAATTCACCCCTCCACTTT	CASSEGQGYNSPLHF
.	TRBJ1-5	.	TRBV27	TGTGCCAGCAGTTTGAGGGGCTTGGTTGGGGGGGGTCAGCCCCAGCATTTT	CASSLRGLVGGGQPQHF
.	TRBJ2-1	once	TRBV5-1	TGCGCCAGCAGTATCAACAGCAATGGGAATGAGCAGTTCTTC	CASSINSNGNEQFF
.	TRBJ1-1	.	TRBV2	TGTGCCAGCAGTGAATTCGCGGGGGATGGTGGTGAAGCTTTCTTT	CASSEFAGDGGEAFF
.	TRBJ1-1	.	TRBV19	TGTGCCAGTAAGGGGCTTCAAGCTTTCTTT	CASKGLQAFF
.	TRBJ1-3	.	TRBV2	TGTGCCAGCAGTAGGGACATGGGGTGGCCTTCTGGAAACACCATATATTTT	CASSRDMGWPSGNTIYF
.	TRBJ1-2	.	TRBV9	TGTGCCAGCAGCCCGGGTCTCTATGGCTACACCTTC	CASSPGLYGYTF
TRBD1	TRBJ2-4	.	TRBV19	TGTGCCAGTAGTATGCTAACAGGGGAAAACATTCAGTACTTC	CASSMLTGENIQYF
TRBD1	TRBJ2-5	.	TRBV5-1	TGCGCCAGCAGCTTCGCCTTGGAGGCGGACAGGGTCCAAGAGACCCAGTACTTC	CASSFALEADRVQETQYF